What follows is one T cell receptor (beta chain) and its context. Antigen unknown. This sample is part of a study of shared clonotypes between healthy human individuals. Broader study findings: What limited the represented genetic and exposure-history diversity was the small number of donors.

Germline CDR1 SEHNR, CDR2 FQNEAQ (reference sequence). The CDR3 contains 15 residues. Trimming removed 5 bases from V and 3 bases from J; junction bases left unmatched: 7. Naive CD8 isolation took CD45RO-negative cells positively selected for CCR7 and excluded terminally differentiated effector memory CD45RA+ cells. Donation came from healthy HIV-negative adults that had no recent acute infections or vaccinations. Sorted-subset replicate PCR reactions contained about 200 ng DNA, corresponding to approximately 30,000 T cell genomes. The protocol was immunoSEQ multiplex PCR, while the TCRdb copy is restricted to in-frame clones and leaves out a portion. The sample records 800,000 or so clones, 96% being singletons.

Sequencing was carried out using naive CD8+ T cells sorted from blood. This TCR was recovered from a young man in good health. The chain uses TRBV7-9 and TRBJ2-7, with 10 bases identical to TRBD2. CDR3 residues: CASSPGASGSYEQYF. The CDR3 bases are TGTGCCAGCAGCCCTGGGGCTAGCGGGAGCTACGAGCAGTACTTC.